The sequence of this T cell receptor (beta chain) was determined in a study of T cells in Graves' hyperthyroidism and ophthalmopathy. This clonotype came up a few times. TCR beta CDR3 regions were amplified from RNA. First-round RT-PCR with HTBI primers amplified the TCR CDR3 region. TCRdb ran MiXCR on the multiplex PCR reads and lists one entry per CDR3 protein. The table has fewer than 850,000 distinct CDR3 sequences, roughly 17% seen once; the top ten hold roughly a sixth. The germline CDR1 and CDR2 sequences are SGHRS and YFSETQ. Trimming stripped 0 bases from V and 0 bases from J, with 16 bases between. This CDR3 contains 18 residues.

The sequence came from a man aged 50-60 years with Graves' hyperthyroidism. Material: blood. V usage is TRBV5-1 and J usage is TRBJ2-1, with D possibly matching TRBD1 (5 bases). The CDR3 coding sequence is TGCGCCAGCAGCTTGGGTGACAGAACCGAAAGCTCCTACAATGAGCAGTTCTTC. Its translation: CASSLGDRTESSYNEQFF.